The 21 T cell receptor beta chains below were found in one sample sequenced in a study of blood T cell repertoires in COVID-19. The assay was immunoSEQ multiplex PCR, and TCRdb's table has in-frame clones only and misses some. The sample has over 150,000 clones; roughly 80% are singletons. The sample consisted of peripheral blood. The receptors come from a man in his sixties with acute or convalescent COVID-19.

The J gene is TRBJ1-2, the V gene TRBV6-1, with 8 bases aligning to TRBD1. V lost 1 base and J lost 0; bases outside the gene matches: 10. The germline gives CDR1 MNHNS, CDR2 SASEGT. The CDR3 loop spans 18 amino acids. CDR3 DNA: TGTGCCAGCAGTGAAGGGACAGGGCCCTACTCAGCTAACTATGGCTACACCTTC. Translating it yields CASSEGTGPYSANYGYTF.

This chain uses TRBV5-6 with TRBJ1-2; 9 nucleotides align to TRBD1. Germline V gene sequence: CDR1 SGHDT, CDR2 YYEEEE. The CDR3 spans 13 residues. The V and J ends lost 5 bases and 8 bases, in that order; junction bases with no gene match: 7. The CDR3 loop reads CASRRDRARGYTF. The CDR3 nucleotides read TGTGCCAGCAGGAGGGACAGGGCTCGGGGCTACACCTTC.

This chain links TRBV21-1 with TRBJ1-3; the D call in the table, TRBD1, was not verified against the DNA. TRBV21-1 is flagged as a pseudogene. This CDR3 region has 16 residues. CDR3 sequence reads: CASSVATSGQGNTIYF. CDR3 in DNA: TGTGCCAGCAGCGTCGCTACCTCGGGACAGGGAAACACCATATATTTT.

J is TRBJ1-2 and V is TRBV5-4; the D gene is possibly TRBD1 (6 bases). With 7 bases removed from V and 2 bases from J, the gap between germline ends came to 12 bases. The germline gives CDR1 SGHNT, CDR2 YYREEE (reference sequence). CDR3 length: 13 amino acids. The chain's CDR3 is CASQQGQNYGYTF. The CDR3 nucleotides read TGTGCCAGCCAACAAGGACAGAACTATGGCTACACCTTC. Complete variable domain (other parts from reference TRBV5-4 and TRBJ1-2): ETGVTQSPTHLIKTRGQQVTLRCSSQSGHNTVSWYQQALGQGPQFIFQYYREEENGRGNFPPRFSGLQFPNYSSELNVNALELDDSALYLCASQQGQNYGYTFGSGTRLTVV.

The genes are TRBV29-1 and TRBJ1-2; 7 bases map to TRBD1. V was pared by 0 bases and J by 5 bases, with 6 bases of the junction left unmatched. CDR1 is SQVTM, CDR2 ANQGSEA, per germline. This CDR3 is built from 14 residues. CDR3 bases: TGCAGCGTTGAAGATCCCGCAGGGGGGTATGGCTACACCTTC. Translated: CSVEDPAGGYGYTF.

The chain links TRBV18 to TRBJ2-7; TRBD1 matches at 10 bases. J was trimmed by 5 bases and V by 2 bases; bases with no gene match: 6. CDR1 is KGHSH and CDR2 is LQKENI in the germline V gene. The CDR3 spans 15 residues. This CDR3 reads CASSPRGDRGHEQYF. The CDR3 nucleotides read TGTGCCAGCTCACCAAGAGGGGACAGGGGCCACGAGCAGTACTTC.

For the CDR3, the DNA is TGCAGCGGGACAGGGGGAAACACCATATATTTT. As protein: CSGTGGNTIYF. The chain carries TRBV29-1 and TRBJ1-3; 8 bases align to TRBD1. This CDR3 region has 11 residues. Germline CDR1 is SQVTM and CDR2 is ANQGSEA. V shed 7 bases, J shed 4 bases, and the junction held 0 bases outside the gene matches.

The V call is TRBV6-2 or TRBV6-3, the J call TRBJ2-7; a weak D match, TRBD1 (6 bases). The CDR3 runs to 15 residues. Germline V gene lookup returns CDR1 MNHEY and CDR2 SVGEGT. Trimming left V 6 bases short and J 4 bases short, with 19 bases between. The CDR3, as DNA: TGTGCCAGCAGGTACGGACAGACAATCTCGTACGAGCAGTACTTC. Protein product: CASRYGQTISYEQYF.

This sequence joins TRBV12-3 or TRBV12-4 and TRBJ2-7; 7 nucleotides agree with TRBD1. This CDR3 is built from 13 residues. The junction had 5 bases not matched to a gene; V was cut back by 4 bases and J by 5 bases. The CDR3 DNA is TGTGCCAGCAGTTCGACAGGGTTCCACGAGCAGTACTTC. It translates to CASSSTGFHEQYF.

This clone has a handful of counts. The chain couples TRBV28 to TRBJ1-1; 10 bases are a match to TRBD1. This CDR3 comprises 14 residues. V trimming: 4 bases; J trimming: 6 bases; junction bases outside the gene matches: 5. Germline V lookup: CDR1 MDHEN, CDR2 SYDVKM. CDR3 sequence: CASSSTGGSAEAFF. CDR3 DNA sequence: TGTGCCAGCAGTTCGACAGGGGGCAGCGCTGAAGCTTTCTTT. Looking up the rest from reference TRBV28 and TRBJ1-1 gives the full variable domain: DVKVTQSSRYLVKRTGEKVFLECVQDMDHENMFWYRQDPGLGLRLIYFSYDVKMKEKGDIPEGYSVSREKKERFSLILESASTNQTSMYLCASSSTGGSAEAFFGQGTRLTVV.

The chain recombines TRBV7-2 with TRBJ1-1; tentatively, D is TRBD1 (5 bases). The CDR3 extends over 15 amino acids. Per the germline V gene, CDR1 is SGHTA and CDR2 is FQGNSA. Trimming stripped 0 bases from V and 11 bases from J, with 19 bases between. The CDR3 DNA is TGTGCCAGCAGCTTAGCGCCGTCGTCGGGGGGGAAGGCTTTCTTT. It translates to CASSLAPSSGGKAFF.

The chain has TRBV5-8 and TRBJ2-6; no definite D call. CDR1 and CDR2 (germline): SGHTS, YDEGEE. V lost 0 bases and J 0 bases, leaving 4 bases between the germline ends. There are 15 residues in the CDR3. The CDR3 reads CASSLDGSGANVLTF. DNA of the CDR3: TGTGCCAGCAGCTTGGACGGCTCTGGGGCCAACGTCCTGACTTTC.

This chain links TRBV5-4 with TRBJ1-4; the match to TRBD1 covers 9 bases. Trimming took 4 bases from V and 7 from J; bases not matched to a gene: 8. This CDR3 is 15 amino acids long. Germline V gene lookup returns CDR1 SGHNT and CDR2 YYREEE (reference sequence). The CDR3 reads CASSPRTGETEKLFF. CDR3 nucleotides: TGTGCCAGCAGCCCAAGGACAGGGGAGACTGAAAAACTGTTTTTT.

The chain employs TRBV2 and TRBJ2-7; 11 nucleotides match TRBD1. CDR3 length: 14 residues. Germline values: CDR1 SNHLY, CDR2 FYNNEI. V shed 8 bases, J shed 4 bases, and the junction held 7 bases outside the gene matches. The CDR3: CASESGTGGYEQYF. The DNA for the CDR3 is TGTGCCAGCGAATCCGGGACAGGGGGTTACGAGCAGTACTTC. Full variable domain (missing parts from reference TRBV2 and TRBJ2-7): EPEVTQTPSHQVTQMGQEVILRCVPISNHLYFYWYRQILGQKVEFLVSFYNNEISEKSEIFDDQFSVERPDGSNFTLKIRSTKLEDSAMYFCASESGTGGYEQYFGPGTRLTVT.

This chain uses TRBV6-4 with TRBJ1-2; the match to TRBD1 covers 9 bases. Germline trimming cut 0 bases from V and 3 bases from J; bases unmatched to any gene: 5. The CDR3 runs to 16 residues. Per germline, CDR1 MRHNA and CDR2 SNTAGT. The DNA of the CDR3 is TGTGCCAGCAGTGACTCTGGGACAGGGAGCGACTATGGCTACACCTTC. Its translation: CASSDSGTGSDYGYTF.

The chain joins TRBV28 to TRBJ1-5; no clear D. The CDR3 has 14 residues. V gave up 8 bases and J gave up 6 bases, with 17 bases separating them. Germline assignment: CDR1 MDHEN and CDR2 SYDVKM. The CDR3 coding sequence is TGTGCCAGCCAAGCTGCGGTTATGGGTCAGCCCCAGCATTTT. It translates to CASQAAVMGQPQHF.

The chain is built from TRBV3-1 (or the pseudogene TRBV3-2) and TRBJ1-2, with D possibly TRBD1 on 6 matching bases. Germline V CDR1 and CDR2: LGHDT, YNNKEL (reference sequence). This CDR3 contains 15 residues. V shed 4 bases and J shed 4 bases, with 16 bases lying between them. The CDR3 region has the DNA TGTGCCAGCAGCCCTCAGACAGGTTTTCGCTATGGCTACACCTTC. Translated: CASSPQTGFRYGYTF.

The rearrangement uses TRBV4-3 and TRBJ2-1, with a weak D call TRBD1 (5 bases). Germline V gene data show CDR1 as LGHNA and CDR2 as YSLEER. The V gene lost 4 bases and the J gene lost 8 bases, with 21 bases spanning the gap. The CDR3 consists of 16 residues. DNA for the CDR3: TGCGCCAGCAGCCTCTCACCAGGGTCCCTTTCCTATGAGCAGTTCTTC. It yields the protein CASSLSPGSLSYEQFF.

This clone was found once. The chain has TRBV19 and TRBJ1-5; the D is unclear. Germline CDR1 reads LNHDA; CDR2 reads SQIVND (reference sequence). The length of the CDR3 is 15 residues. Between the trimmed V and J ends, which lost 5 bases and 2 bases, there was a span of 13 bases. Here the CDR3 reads CASSARRGGNQPQHF. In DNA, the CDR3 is TGTGCCAGTAGTGCTAGACGGGGTGGCAATCAGCCCCAGCATTTT.

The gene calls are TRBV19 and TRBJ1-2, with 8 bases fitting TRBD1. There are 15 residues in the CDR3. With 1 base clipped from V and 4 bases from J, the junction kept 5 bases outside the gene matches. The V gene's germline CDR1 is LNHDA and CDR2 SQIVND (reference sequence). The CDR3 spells CASSIGGQGAYGYTF. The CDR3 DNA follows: TGTGCCAGTAGTATAGGTGGACAGGGAGCCTATGGCTACACCTTC.

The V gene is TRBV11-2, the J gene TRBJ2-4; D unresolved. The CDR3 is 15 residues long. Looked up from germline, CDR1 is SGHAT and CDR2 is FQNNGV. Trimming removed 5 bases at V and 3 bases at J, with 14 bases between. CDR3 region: CASSPIRRFKNIQYF. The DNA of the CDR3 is TGTGCCAGCAGCCCGATTAGGCGGTTCAAAAACATTCAGTACTTC.